These 30 T cell receptor beta chains share one sample of origin, sequenced in a study of breast tumors, draining lymph nodes, adjacent tissues. A single record per CDR3 protein comes from TCRdb applying MiXCR to the multiplex PCR reads. The profile shows 85,000 to 120,000 distinct CDR3 sequences, under 40% of them singletons. Breast cancer patients provided tissue from their axillary draining lymph nodes. Sequenced sample: axillary lymph node tissue. The receptors were gathered from a female donor with breast cancer. Some clones in this sample may be carry-over from other donors' samples.

This clonotype was counted ten times or more. This chain joins TRBV28 and TRBJ1-6; 8 nucleotides match TRBD1. The trim removed 7 bases at V and 9 bases at J, leaving 5 bases unmatched. Germline loops: CDR1 MDHEN, CDR2 SYDVKM. The CDR3 consists of 13 residues. The CDR3 protein is CASKAGGSSPLHF. CDR3 DNA: TGTGCCAGCAAGGCAGGGGGCAGTTCACCCCTCCACTTT.

This clonotype was found a few times. This chain uses TRBV5-4 with TRBJ2-5, with a possible D match to TRBD2 (5 bases). CDR3 length: 15 amino acids. Trimming removed 4 bases from V and 1 base from J, with 14 bases in between. Germline CDR1 reads SGHNT; CDR2 reads YYREEE (reference sequence). CDR3 residues: CASSDLERPQETQYF. CDR3 in DNA: TGTGCCAGCAGCGATCTGGAGCGGCCCCAAGAGACCCAGTACTTC.

This clonotype was recorded many times. The V and J genes are TRBV5-4 and TRBJ2-7, with unresolved D. Germline V lookup: CDR1 SGHNT, CDR2 YYREEE (reference sequence). Trimming stripped 1 base from V and 2 bases from J, with 16 bases between. This CDR3 is built from 16 residues. The CDR3 sequence: CASSLRLRALTYEQYF. DNA of the CDR3: TGTGCCAGCAGCTTGCGGCTAAGGGCTTTGACCTACGAGCAGTACTTC.

This clonotype was seen repeatedly, ten times or more. The chain carries TRBV12-3 or TRBV12-4 and TRBJ2-3; no definite D call. Trimming left V 1 base short and J 0 bases short, with 5 bases between. The CDR3 consists of 14 residues. CDR3 region: CASSLGQSTDTQYF. In DNA form, the CDR3 reads TGTGCCAGCAGTTTAGGGCAGAGCACAGATACGCAGTATTTT.

Comment on this clonotype: A much larger clonotype is one base distant, so this may be a read error. The J gene is TRBJ2-7, the V gene TRBV6-6; 7 nucleotides line up with TRBD2. The CDR3 sequence is 16 residues long. J was trimmed by 4 bases and V by 8 bases; bases with no gene match: 17. CDR1 MNHNY and CDR2 SVGAGI come from the germline V gene (reference sequence). This CDR3 reads CASGHLQTSMGYEQYF. The CDR3 nucleotides are TGTGCCAGCGGTCACCTTCAGACTAGCATGGGATACGAGCAGTACTTC.

As regards this clonotype: With a much larger clone just one base away, this may be a read error. The rearrangement uses TRBV7-2 and TRBJ1-1; 8 bases align to TRBD1. Germline V gives CDR1 SGHTA, CDR2 FQGNSA. CDR3 length equals 16 residues. As DNA, the CDR3 is TGTGCCAGCAGCTTAGCAGGCAGGGGGCGTTTTGGTGAACCTTTCTTT. This sequence encodes CASSLAGRGRFGEPFF.

This clonotype was recorded many times. The chain joins TRBV28 to TRBJ2-1, with 9 bases aligning to TRBD2. Germline CDR1 is MDHEN and CDR2 is SYDVKM. The V gene end was trimmed by 10 bases and the J gene end by 7 bases; junction bases not matched to a gene: 8. CDR3 length equals 13 residues. The CDR3 protein is CATVAGEVNEQFF. The CDR3 DNA is TGTGCCACCGTAGCGGGAGAAGTGAATGAGCAGTTCTTC.

This clonotype was detected only a few times. In DNA form, the CDR3 reads TGTGCCAGCAGTTTCAGCCCCTGGGATACGCAGTATTTT. Protein: CASSFSPWDTQYF. The chain uses TRBV27 and TRBJ2-3, with D uncertain. V lost 3 bases and J 6 bases, leaving 10 bases between the germline ends. Germline CDR1 and CDR2: MNHEY and SMNVEV (reference sequence). The CDR3 has 13 residues.

Comment on this clonotype: With a much larger clone just one base away, this may be a read error. The chain couples TRBV6-2 or TRBV6-3 to TRBJ1-5, with 9 bases lining up with TRBD1. CDR3 length equals 16 residues. Germline V gene sequence: CDR1 MNHEY, CDR2 SVGEGT. For the CDR3, the DNA is TGTGCCAGCAGTCACGGTTTTGGACAGGGGAATCGGCCCCAGCATTTT. Translating it yields CASSHGFGQGNRPQHF.

Turning to this clonotype: A much larger clone differs from this one at a single base, so this may be a read error. The chain couples TRBV5-1 to TRBJ1-5, with a tentative D call TRBD1 (6 bases). This CDR3 region has 15 residues. Germline V lookup: CDR1 SGHRS, CDR2 YFSETQ. Trimming shortened V by 7 bases and J by 0 bases, and 14 bases separated the two germline ends. The CDR3 sequence is CASGPWGPSNQPQHF. The CDR3 DNA follows: TGCGCCAGCGGCCCCTGGGGGCCTAGCAATCAGCCCCAGCATTTT.

This clonotype was counted many times. V gene TRBV4-2 combines with J gene TRBJ2-4; 9 bases align to TRBD2. Germline-derived CDR1 and CDR2 are LGHNA and YNFKEQ. This CDR3 contains 14 residues. The V and J ends lost 3 bases and 4 bases, in that order; junction bases with no gene match: 1. The CDR3 coding sequence is TGTGCCAGCAGCCATACTAGCGGGAAAAACATTCAGTACTTC. It specifies CASSHTSGKNIQYF.

Many counts were recorded for this clonotype. The V gene is TRBV5-1, the J gene TRBJ2-2; TRBD2 aligns across 11 bases. This CDR3 comprises 17 residues. V gave up 4 bases and J gave up 4 bases; unmatched junction bases: 9. Germline CDR1 reads SGHRS; CDR2 reads YFSETQ. CDR3 nucleotides: TGCGCCAGCAGCAACGTAGCGGGAGGGCCAATCACCGGGGAGCTGTTTTTT. It yields the protein CASSNVAGGPITGELFF.

As for this clonotype: This is likely a read error, given that the CDR3 carries no conserved phenylalanine or tryptophan at its end. The chain has TRBV29-1 and TRBJ2-5, with 12 bases matching TRBD2. CDR1 is SQVTM, CDR2 ANQGSEA, per germline. J gave up 3 bases and V 8 bases, and 19 bases lay outside the gene matches. The CDR3 runs to 18 residues. The CDR3 spells CSHPTSGSPKPDKETQYL. The CDR3 bases are TGCAGCCACCCGACTAGCGGGAGTCCCAAACCTGATAAAGAGACCCAGTACCTC.

The chain has TRBV2 and TRBJ1-2, with TRBD1 as a possible D gene (6 bases). The CDR3 totals 15 residues. Germline V gene sequence: CDR1 SNHLY, CDR2 FYNNEI. Between the trimmed V and J ends, which lost 7 bases and 4 bases, there was a span of 19 bases. The CDR3 DNA is TGTGCCAGCAAGGGGGGGATACTCCGAGGCTATGGCTACACCTTC. Translated, it gives CASKGGILRGYGYTF.

At least ten counts were recorded for this clonotype. The chain couples TRBV7-3 to TRBJ2-1, with 9 bases identical to TRBD2. The CDR3 is 15 residues long. With V trimmed by 2 bases and J by 3 bases, 2 bases remained unmatched. The germline CDR1 and CDR2 sequences are SGHTA and FQGTGA. As DNA, the CDR3 is TGTGCCAGCAGCTTAGTAGCGGGAGACTACAATGAGCAGTTCTTC. Protein sequence: CASSLVAGDYNEQFF.

This clonotype has at least ten counts. The V and J genes are TRBV4-2 and TRBJ2-1; D perhaps matches TRBD2 (6 bases). Between the trimmed V and J ends, which lost 0 bases and 7 bases, there was a span of 13 bases. The CDR3 has 15 residues. Per germline, CDR1 LGHNA and CDR2 YNFKEQ. The CDR3 loop is CASSQERGMQNEQFF. CDR3 nucleotides: TGTGCCAGCAGCCAAGAGCGGGGAATGCAAAATGAGCAGTTCTTC.

Notes on this clonotype: This sequence may be a read error, since a much larger clone differs from it by one base. This chain links TRBV4-3 with TRBJ2-5; 7 bases line up with TRBD2. V lost 1 base and J lost 5; bases outside the gene matches: 4. The germline CDR1 and CDR2 sequences are LGHNA and YSLEER. This CDR3 has 14 residues. The DNA of the CDR3 is TGCGCCAGCAGCCAAGGGACTAGGAGGGAGACCCAGTACTTC. It is translated as CASSQGTRRETQYF.

This clonotype has ten or more counts. The chain joins TRBV4-3 to TRBJ2-1; the D gene could be TRBD1 or TRBD2 (7 bases each). Per germline, CDR1 LGHNA and CDR2 YSLEER. Trimming took off 2 bases at V and 5 bases at J, with 16 bases between the two ends. The CDR3 contains 16 residues. The CDR3 DNA follows: TGCGCCAGCAGCCAAAACACAGGGGAGGGGAACAATGAGCAGTTCTTC. The encoded protein is CASSQNTGEGNNEQFF.

Turning to this clonotype: The CDR3 ends on some other residue instead of the conserved phenylalanine or tryptophan, so this is likely a read error. The J gene is TRBJ2-5, the V gene TRBV11-2; maybe TRBD2 (5 bases). CDR1 SGHAT and CDR2 FQNNGV come from the germline V gene. This CDR3 is 12 amino acids long. The CDR3: CASSSEGETQYS. CDR3 coding DNA: TGTGCCAGCAGCTCAGAGGGTGAGACTCAGTACTCC.

At least ten counts were recorded for this clonotype. The chain carries TRBV30 and TRBJ2-5, with TRBD1 as a possible D gene (6 bases). Looked up from germline, CDR1 is GTSNPN and CDR2 is SVGIG (reference sequence). CDR3 length equals 14 residues. V was pared by 0 bases and J by 3 bases, with 11 bases between. The chain's CDR3 is CAWSVTRTEETQYF. The CDR3 DNA is TGTGCCTGGAGTGTAACGAGGACAGAAGAGACCCAGTACTTC.

This clonotype showed up many times. This chain links TRBV20-1 with TRBJ2-7, with 13 nucleotides matching TRBD2. Per the germline V gene, CDR1 is DFQATT and CDR2 is SNEGSKA (reference sequence). V shed 0 bases and J 1 base; nucleotides not matched to a gene: 6. The CDR3 contains 17 residues. The CDR3 DNA reads TGCAGTGCTAGAGACCTCAGGACTAGCGGGAGTTCCTACGAGCAGTACTTC. Its protein product is CSARDLRTSGSSYEQYF.

As for this clonotype: This sequence may be a read error, since a much larger clone differs from it by one base. The rearrangement links TRBV20-1 to TRBJ1-1; D possibly corresponds to TRBD1 (6 bases). CDR1 and CDR2 (germline): DFQATT, SNEGSKA (reference sequence). CDR3 length: 12 residues. This chain's CDR3 is CNAFRQVGEAFF. The CDR3 bases are TGCAATGCTTTCCGACAGGTTGGTGAAGCTTTCTTT.

A note on this clonotype: The junction departs from the called germline gene at one end, perhaps through a read error. The chain uses TRBV3-1 and TRBJ2-1; D might be TRBD2 (6 bases). Germline-derived CDR1 and CDR2 are LGHDT and YNNKEL (reference sequence). The CDR3 covers 16 residues. In nucleotides, the CDR3 is TGCGCCAGCAGCCTCGGACTCGGGGGTTCCTACAATAAGCAGTTCTTC. This encodes CASSLGLGGSYNKQFF.

This clonotype appeared many times. The rearrangement links TRBV9 to TRBJ1-3, with 7 bases identical to TRBD1. Germline V gene data show CDR1 as SGDLS and CDR2 as YYNGEE. The CDR3 runs 15 residues. J gave up 3 bases and V 0 bases, and 3 bases lay outside the gene matches. The CDR3 sequence: CASSVGQGYGNTIYF. The CDR3 nucleotides read TGTGCCAGCAGCGTAGGACAGGGCTATGGAAACACCATATATTTT.

At least ten counts were recorded for this clonotype. The junction and the germline gene differ at one end; a read error may be behind it. The rearrangement joins TRBV6-6 to TRBJ1-3; no reliable D call. This CDR3 contains 16 residues. Germline CDR1 is MNHNY and CDR2 is SVGAGI (reference sequence). The DNA for the CDR3 is TGTGCCAGCAGTCACTCGACGTCGGATTCTGGAAACACCATATATTTT. This sequence encodes CASSHSTSDSGNTIYF.

The sample holds many counts of this clonotype. V gene TRBV12-1 combines with J gene TRBJ2-5. TRBV12-1 counts as a pseudogene. This CDR3 is 13 amino acids long. The CDR3 DNA sequence: TGTGCCAGCAGCTTTCCGAGGGAAAAGACCCAGTACTTC. Its protein is CASSFPREKTQYF.

The V gene is TRBV9, the J gene TRBJ1-3; a weak D match, TRBD1 (5 bases). There are 17 residues in the CDR3. Germline-derived CDR1 and CDR2 are SGDLS and YYNGEE. The ends were cut back, 4 bases at V and 8 bases at J, with 25 bases in the middle. CDR3 loop: CASSQVGKGTYGYTIYF. The CDR3 bases are TGTGCCAGCAGCCAAGTAGGGAAAGGGACCTATGGCTACACCATATATTTT.

There are many counts of this clonotype. The rearrangement uses TRBV12-5 and TRBJ1-6; no reliable D call. There are 13 residues in the CDR3. V gave up 7 bases and J gave up 10 bases, with 14 bases separating them. Germline V gene data show CDR1 as LGHNT and CDR2 as FRNRAP. CDR3 amino acids: CASASREGSPLHF. CDR3 coding DNA: TGTGCTAGTGCCTCGAGGGAGGGATCACCCCTCCACTTT. The full variable domain, in which reference TRBV12-5 and TRBJ1-6 provide the parts outside the CDR3, is DARVTQTPRHKVTEMGQEVTMRCQPILGHNTVFWYRQTMMQGLELLAYFRNRAPLDDSGMPKDRFSAEMPDATLATLKIQPSEPRDSAVYFCASASREGSPLHFGNGTRLTVT.

The table lists this clonotype with many counts. CDR3 in amino acids: CASRDTYDTQYF. For the CDR3, the DNA is TGTGCCAGCAGGGACACCTACGATACGCAGTATTTT. This chain links TRBV2 with TRBJ2-3; tentative D call: TRBD1 (5 bases). The length of the CDR3 is 12 residues. V was shortened by 6 bases and J by 6 bases, with 10 bases between the two germline ends. CDR1 is SNHLY and CDR2 is FYNNEI in the germline V gene.

The chain carries TRBV6-4 and TRBJ2-2, with TRBD1 matching over 7 bases. The V segment lost 5 bases and the J segment 6 bases; nucleotides outside the gene matches: 6. The CDR3 runs to 14 residues. Per the germline V gene, CDR1 is MRHNA and CDR2 is SNTAGT. CDR3 region: CASSRSTGAGELFF. The CDR3 coding sequence is TGTGCCAGCAGTCGCTCTACAGGGGCCGGGGAGCTGTTTTTT.